These 29 T cell receptor beta chains were all obtained from the same sample, sequenced in a study of cytomegalovirus exposure and HLA in healthy donors (TCRdb year 2017). Library construction relied on the immunoSEQ multiplex PCR assay. For the multiplex PCR, a mixture combining 60 forward primers for TCR Vbeta segments and 13 reverse primers for TCR Jbeta segments was used. The table was pulled from immuneACCESS by TCRdb, which kept in-frame rearrangements only. Such tables lose some clones; where checked, under half of the loss comes from unresolved V genes, and the rest has no known cause. This sample is represented by 160,000 or so clones; around four fifths of them were singletons. The biggest ten clones account for 1.1% to 1.5% of the sample. Sequencing was carried out using PBMCs. These receptors came from a woman aged 25 to 45 in good health and CMV-seronegative.

This clone has a single count. The V and J genes are TRBV30 and TRBJ1-3; TRBD1 agrees at 8 bases. The length of the CDR3 is 17 residues. The V and J ends lost 2 bases and 0 bases, in that order; junction bases with no gene match: 9. The germline V gene encodes CDR1 GTSNPN and CDR2 SVGIG (reference sequence). This CDR3 is CAWSRRTGGSSGNTIYF. The DNA for the CDR3 is TGTGCCTGGAGTAGACGAACAGGGGGAAGCTCTGGAAACACCATATATTTT.

CDR3 amino acids: CASSYPTSGGREQYF. CDR3 nucleotides: TGTGCCAGCAGTTACCCGACTAGCGGGGGAAGGGAGCAGTACTTC. The J gene is TRBJ2-7, the V gene TRBV6-5; TRBD2 matches at 12 bases. V dropped 2 bases and J dropped 7; count of bases not matched to a gene: 6. In germline, CDR1 is MNHEY, CDR2 SVGAGI. The CDR3 consists of 15 residues.

In this sample, this clone turned up once. The J gene is TRBJ2-3, the V gene TRBV5-1, with D perhaps TRBD2 (6 bases). This CDR3 region has 16 residues. Trimming removed 0 bases at V and 3 bases at J, with 14 bases between. CDR1 is SGHRS, CDR2 YFSETQ, per germline. CDR3 loop: CASSLGPSGRTDTQYF. The CDR3 coding sequence is TGCGCCAGCAGCTTGGGACCCTCGGGGAGGACAGATACGCAGTATTTT.

The J gene is TRBJ1-2, the V gene TRBV6-5; D unresolved. From germline, CDR1 is MNHEY and CDR2 SVGAGI. The CDR3 totals 13 residues. V was trimmed by 5 bases and J by 6 bases, leaving 13 bases between them. The CDR3 region has the DNA TGTGCCAGCAGTGAAAAGGGAGCGAATGGCTACACCTTC. This gives the protein CASSEKGANGYTF.

Only one count was recorded for this clone. V is TRBV7-6 and J is TRBJ2-5; 7 bases agree with TRBD1. V trimming: 5 bases; J trimming: 7 bases; junction bases outside the gene matches: 10. Germline-derived CDR1 and CDR2 are SGHVS and FNYEAQ. This CDR3 has 14 amino acids. As DNA, the CDR3 is TGTGCCAGCAGCCATGACAGGGAACTGGGGACCCAGTACTTC. The encoded protein is CASSHDRELGTQYF. The full variable domain, with the rest looked up from reference TRBV7-6 and TRBJ2-5, is GAGVSQSPRYKVTKRGQDVALRCDPISGHVSLYWYRQALGQGPEFLTYFNYEAQQDKSGLPNDRFSAERPEGSISTLTIQRTEQRDSAMYRCASSHDRELGTQYFGPGTRLLVL.

The genes are TRBV5-4 and TRBJ2-3, with 12 bases identical to TRBD2. With 4 bases clipped from V and 0 bases from J, the junction kept 9 bases outside the gene matches. Germline CDR1 reads SGHNT; CDR2 reads YYREEE (reference sequence). This CDR3 has 18 residues. DNA for the CDR3: TGTGCCAGCAGCATTGGACTAGCGGGACCTACTAGCACAGATACGCAGTATTTT. It codes for CASSIGLAGPTSTDTQYF. The full variable domain, with the rest looked up from reference TRBV5-4 and TRBJ2-3, is ETGVTQSPTHLIKTRGQQVTLRCSSQSGHNTVSWYQQALGQGPQFIFQYYREEENGRGNFPPRFSGLQFPNYSSELNVNALELDDSALYLCASSIGLAGPTSTDTQYFGPGTRLTVL.

The CDR3 DNA reads as TGTGCCAGCAGTTACTCGCCTACCAATTCAGGGAAACCCCAGCATTTT. Encoded protein: CASSYSPTNSGKPQHF. The chain recombines TRBV6-6 with TRBJ1-5, with a possible D match to TRBD1 (5 bases). The CDR3 totals 16 residues. The V gene's germline CDR1 is MNHNY and CDR2 SVGAGI (reference sequence). Trimming took 0 bases from V and 10 from J, leaving 19 bases between them.

With respect to this clone: Because the CDR3's place on the DNA is in doubt, the DNA is left out and the CDR3 is given as listed by TCRdb. This chain uses TRBV21-1 with TRBJ2-6; TRBD1, the table's D call, was not compared with the DNA. TRBV21-1 is a recognized pseudogene. Including both end residues, the CDR3 is 16 amino acids long. The CDR3 is CASSDQVASGANVLTF.

The V call is TRBV14, the J call TRBJ1-2; D is ambiguous. The germline gives CDR1 SGHDN, CDR2 FVKESK. The germline V and J ends were trimmed by 3 bases and 0 bases, with 8 bases remaining between them. The CDR3 is 14 residues long. The CDR3 sequence: CASSQRRANYGYTF. The CDR3 DNA sequence: TGTGCCAGCAGCCAGCGGAGAGCTAACTATGGCTACACCTTC.

The rearrangement joins TRBV11-2 to TRBJ2-7, with TRBD1 as a possible D gene (5 bases). Germline assignment: CDR1 SGHAT and CDR2 FQNNGV. Trimming stripped 7 bases from V and 2 bases from J, with 15 bases between. There are 14 residues in the CDR3. The CDR3 spells CASTQTSGTYEQYF. In nucleotides, the CDR3 is TGTGCCAGCACTCAAACTTCAGGGACCTACGAGCAGTACTTC.

The V and J genes are TRBV19 and TRBJ2-4; TRBD1 aligns across 9 bases. V shed 4 bases and J 3 bases; nucleotides not matched to a gene: 4. Germline V gene lookup returns CDR1 LNHDA and CDR2 SQIVND (reference sequence). The CDR3 covers 15 residues. The CDR3 is CASSTTGQGKNIQYF. CDR3 coding DNA: TGTGCCAGTAGTACCACGGGACAGGGCAAAAACATTCAGTACTTC.

The table lists this clone with a few counts. V gene TRBV7-2 combines with J gene TRBJ1-3; weak D call: TRBD1 (5 bases). The germline V and J ends were trimmed by 5 bases and 4 bases, with 12 bases remaining between them. The CDR3 runs to 14 residues. The germline gives CDR1 SGHTA, CDR2 FQGNSA. As DNA, the CDR3 is TGTGCCAGCAGCCAAACGGGGGGAGGAAACACCATATATTTT. It is translated as CASSQTGGGNTIYF.

The sample holds a few counts of this clone. This chain uses TRBV5-4 with TRBJ1-2; D unresolved. The CDR3 is 14 residues long. Trimming removed 4 bases at V and 4 bases at J, with 14 bases between. In germline, CDR1 is SGHNT, CDR2 YYREEE (reference sequence). CDR3 amino acids: CASSQVGQVYGYTF. CDR3 bases: TGTGCCAGCAGCCAAGTTGGGCAAGTCTATGGCTACACCTTC.

V usage is TRBV28 and J usage is TRBJ2-2; weak D call: TRBD1 (5 bases). Germline-derived CDR1 and CDR2 are MDHEN and SYDVKM. Trimming removed 3 bases at V and 0 bases at J, with 14 bases between. The CDR3 consists of 17 residues. The CDR3 coding sequence is TGTGCCAGCAGTTTCTTGGGTGTAGGGGCGAACACCGGGGAGCTGTTTTTT. This translates into CASSFLGVGANTGELFF.

This chain connects TRBV15 to TRBJ1-1; 9 bases line up with TRBD1. V lost 2 bases to trimming and J lost 5 bases; unmatched junction nucleotides: 6. Germline V gene lookup returns CDR1 LNHNV and CDR2 YYDKDF (reference sequence). CDR3 length: 15 residues. CDR3 sequence: CATSRLGTGKTEAFF. The CDR3 region has the DNA TGTGCCACCAGCAGACTCGGGACAGGGAAGACTGAAGCTTTCTTT.

The chain carries TRBV7-9 and TRBJ2-1, with TRBD2 matching over 7 bases. J gave up 2 bases and V 0 bases, and 4 bases lay outside the gene matches. The CDR3 is made up of 16 amino acids. Per the germline V gene, CDR1 is SEHNR and CDR2 is FQNEAQ (reference sequence). CDR3 residues: CASSLARAGAYNEQFF. The CDR3 nucleotides read TGTGCCAGCAGCTTAGCGCGCGCGGGAGCCTACAATGAGCAGTTCTTC.

This clone was seen more than once but under ten times. The rearrangement uses TRBV29-1 and TRBJ2-3, with D unclear. Germline-derived CDR1 and CDR2 are SQVTM and ANQGSEA. V was shortened by 3 bases and J by 0 bases, with 7 bases between the two germline ends. CDR3 size: 13 residues. CDR3 residues: CSVDKRSTDTQYF. In DNA, the CDR3 is TGCAGCGTTGATAAGAGGAGCACAGATACGCAGTATTTT.

J is TRBJ2-3 and V is TRBV5-5; the D is unclear. Between the trimmed V and J ends, which lost 0 bases and 2 bases, there was a span of 10 bases. Germline V gives CDR1 SGHKS, CDR2 YYEKEE (reference sequence). The CDR3 totals 15 residues. The CDR3 coding sequence is TGTGCCAGCAGCTTGGCCGAACAGATCACAGATACGCAGTATTTT. Its protein product is CASSLAEQITDTQYF.

The rearrangement links TRBV5-1 to TRBJ2-2, with TRBD1 identical over 10 bases. The CDR3 is 17 residues long. Germline CDR1 is SGHRS and CDR2 is YFSETQ. Losses at the gene ends were 1 base for V and 0 bases for J; bases not matched to a gene: 3. CDR3 DNA sequence: TGCGCCAGCAGCTTGCACGGGACAGGGGCGAACACCGGGGAGCTGTTTTTT. Translation: CASSLHGTGANTGELFF.

V gene TRBV5-6 combines with J gene TRBJ1-3, with 7 bases aligning to TRBD1. This CDR3 is built from 15 residues. CDR1 is SGHDT and CDR2 is YYEEEE in the germline V gene. With 4 bases clipped from V and 4 bases from J, the junction kept 8 bases outside the gene matches. The chain's CDR3 is CASSTDRVGGNTIYF. The CDR3 region has the DNA TGTGCCAGCAGCACCGACAGGGTGGGAGGAAACACCATATATTTT.

The V gene is TRBV6-1, the J gene TRBJ1-1, with 9 bases lining up with TRBD1. J was trimmed by 5 bases and V by 6 bases; bases with no gene match: 10. This CDR3 region has 15 residues. CDR1 is MNHNS, CDR2 SASEGT, per germline. CDR3 nucleotides: TGTGCCAGCAGGGGGATGGACAGGGGTTGGACTGAAGCTTTCTTT. Translating gives CASRGMDRGWTEAFF.

The V gene is TRBV20-1, the J gene TRBJ2-1, with D unclear. V was clipped by 2 bases and J by 3 bases, with 2 bases between them. The CDR3 is 11 residues long. In germline, CDR1 is DFQATT, CDR2 SNEGSKA (reference sequence). CDR3 DNA sequence: TGCAGTGCTAGACACTACAATGAGCAGTTCTTC. Translating it yields CSARHYNEQFF.

V usage is TRBV7-3 and J usage is TRBJ1-1; D uncertain. Germline V lookup: CDR1 SGHTA, CDR2 FQGTGA. V was trimmed by 5 bases and J by 4 bases, leaving 14 bases between them. This CDR3 region has 14 residues. The CDR3 loop reads CASSLKGGRTEAFF. The CDR3 nucleotides read TGTGCCAGCAGCCTCAAGGGAGGCCGCACTGAAGCTTTCTTT.

This clone was seen a handful of times. Different DNA sequences within this sample yield the same CDR3. This chain joins TRBV7-8 and TRBJ2-7; D gene ambiguous. This CDR3 contains 13 residues. CDR1 and CDR2 from the germline V gene are SGHVS and FQNEAQ. The CDR3 loop reads CVSKQKTAYEQYF. The CDR3 DNA follows: TGTGTTAGCAAGCAGAAGACGGCATACGAGCAGTACTTC.

This rearrangement joins TRBV11-2 to TRBJ2-2, with TRBD1 matching 9 bases. The CDR3 spans 12 residues. V trimming: 4 bases; J trimming: 10 bases; junction bases outside the gene matches: 1. Germline CDR1 SGHAT, CDR2 FQNNGV. CDR3 coding DNA: TGTGCCAGCAGCTCACAGGGGGCGGAGCTGTTTTTT. It codes for CASSSQGAELFF.

This clone was detected only once. The chain links TRBV11-2 to TRBJ2-7; D unclear. V lost 5 bases and J lost 2, with 16 bases in between. The germline CDR1 and CDR2 sequences are SGHAT and FQNNGV. This CDR3 comprises 15 residues. This CDR3 reads CASSPEKRLPYEQYF. DNA for the CDR3: TGTGCCAGCAGCCCTGAGAAGAGACTTCCCTACGAGCAGTACTTC.

The chain carries TRBV5-1 and TRBJ2-7; 7 nucleotides match TRBD1. The CDR3 contains 15 residues. V shed 4 bases, J shed 2 bases, and the junction held 9 bases outside the gene matches. Germline values: CDR1 SGHRS, CDR2 YFSETQ. The CDR3 nucleotides read TGCGCCAGCAGCGCCAAGACAGGGCTGACCTACGAGCAGTACTTC. Translating gives CASSAKTGLTYEQYF.

V usage is TRBV27 and J usage is TRBJ2-7; D unresolved. Trimming pared 1 base from V and 0 bases from J, leaving 13 bases between. There are 16 residues in the CDR3. The germline gives CDR1 MNHEY, CDR2 SMNVEV (reference sequence). This chain's CDR3 is CASSLFSPASSYEQYF. In DNA, the CDR3 is TGTGCCAGCAGTTTATTTTCGCCGGCTAGCTCCTACGAGCAGTACTTC.

This chain uses TRBV27 with TRBJ1-4; no firm D call. Deletions cut 5 bases from V and 3 bases from J, with 4 bases between. The CDR3 is 12 amino acids. Germline assignment: CDR1 MNHEY and CDR2 SMNVEV (reference sequence). CDR3 nucleotides: TGTGCCAGCAGTGGCCCTAATGAAAAACTGTTTTTT. It yields the protein CASSGPNEKLFF.